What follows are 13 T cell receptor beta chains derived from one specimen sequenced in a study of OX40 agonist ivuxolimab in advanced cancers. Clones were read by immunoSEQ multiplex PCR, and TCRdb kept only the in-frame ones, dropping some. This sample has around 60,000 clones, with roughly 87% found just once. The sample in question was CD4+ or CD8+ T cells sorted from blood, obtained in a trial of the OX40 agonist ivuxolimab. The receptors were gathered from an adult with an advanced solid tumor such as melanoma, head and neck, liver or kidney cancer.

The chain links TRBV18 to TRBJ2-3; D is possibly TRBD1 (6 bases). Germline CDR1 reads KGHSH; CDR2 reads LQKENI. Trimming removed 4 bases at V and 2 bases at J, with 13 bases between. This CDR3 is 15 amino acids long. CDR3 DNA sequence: TGTGCCAGCTCACTTCAGGACAGCTACACAGATACGCAGTATTTT. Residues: CASSLQDSYTDTQYF.

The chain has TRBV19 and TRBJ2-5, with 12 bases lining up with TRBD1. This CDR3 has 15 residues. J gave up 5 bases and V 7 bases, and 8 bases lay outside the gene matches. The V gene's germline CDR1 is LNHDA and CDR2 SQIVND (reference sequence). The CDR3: CASTFGTGGRETQYF. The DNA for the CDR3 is TGTGCCAGTACTTTCGGGACAGGGGGCAGGGAGACCCAGTACTTC.

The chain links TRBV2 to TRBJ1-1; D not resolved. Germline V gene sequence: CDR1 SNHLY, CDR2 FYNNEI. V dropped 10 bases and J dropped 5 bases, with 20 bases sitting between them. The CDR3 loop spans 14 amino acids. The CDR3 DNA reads TGTGCCACGGCTTGGGGTCCTCCGGATACTGAAGCTTTCTTT. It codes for CATAWGPPDTEAFF.

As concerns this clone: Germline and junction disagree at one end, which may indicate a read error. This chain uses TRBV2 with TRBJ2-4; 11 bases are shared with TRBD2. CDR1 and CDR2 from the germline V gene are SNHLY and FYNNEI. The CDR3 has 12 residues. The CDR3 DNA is TGTGCCAGCAGTGATCCAGGGGGACTAGCGGACTTC. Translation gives CASSDPGGLADF.

The CDR3 region is CSVEAGLGQFF. CDR3 DNA sequence: TGCAGCGTTGAGGCCGGACTTGGGCAGTTCTTC. This chain connects TRBV29-1 to TRBJ2-1; D is possibly TRBD2 (5 bases). Deletions cut 3 bases from V and 12 bases from J, with 12 bases between. The CDR3 length is 11 residues. Germline-derived CDR1 and CDR2 are SQVTM and ANQGSEA.

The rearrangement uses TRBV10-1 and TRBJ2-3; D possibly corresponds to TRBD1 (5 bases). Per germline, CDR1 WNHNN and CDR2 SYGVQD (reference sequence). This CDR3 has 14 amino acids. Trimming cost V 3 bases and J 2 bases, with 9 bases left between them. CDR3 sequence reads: CASSESGPTDTQYF. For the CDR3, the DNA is TGCGCCAGCAGTGAATCAGGGCCCACAGATACGCAGTATTTT.

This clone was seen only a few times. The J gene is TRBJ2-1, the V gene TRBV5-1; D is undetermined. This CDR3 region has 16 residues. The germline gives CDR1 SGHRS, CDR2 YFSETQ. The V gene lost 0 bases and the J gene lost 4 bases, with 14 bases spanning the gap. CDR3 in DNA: TGCGCCAGCAGCTTGGAAGCACGCATAACTTACAATGAGCAGTTCTTC. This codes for CASSLEARITYNEQFF.

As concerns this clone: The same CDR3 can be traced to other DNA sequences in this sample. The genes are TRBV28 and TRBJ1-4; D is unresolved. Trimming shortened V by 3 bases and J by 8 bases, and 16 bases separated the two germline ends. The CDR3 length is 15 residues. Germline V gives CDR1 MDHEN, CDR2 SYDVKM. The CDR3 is CASSFLGIGLEKLFF. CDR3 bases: TGTGCCAGCAGTTTCCTAGGGATCGGATTAGAAAAACTGTTTTTT.

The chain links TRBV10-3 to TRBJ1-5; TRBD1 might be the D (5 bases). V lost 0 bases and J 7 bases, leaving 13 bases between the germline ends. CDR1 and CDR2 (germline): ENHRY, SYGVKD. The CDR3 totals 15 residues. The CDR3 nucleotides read TGTGCCATCAGTGAGTCTGCTGGGGCTCGGCAGCCCCAGCATTTT. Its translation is CAISESAGARQPQHF.

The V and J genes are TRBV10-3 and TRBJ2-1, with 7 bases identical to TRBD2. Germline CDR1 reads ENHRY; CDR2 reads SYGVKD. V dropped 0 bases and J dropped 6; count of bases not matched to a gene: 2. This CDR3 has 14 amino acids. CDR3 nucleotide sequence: TGTGCCATCAGTGAGTCGGGGGGGGGCAATGAGCAGTTCTTC. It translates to CAISESGGGNEQFF.

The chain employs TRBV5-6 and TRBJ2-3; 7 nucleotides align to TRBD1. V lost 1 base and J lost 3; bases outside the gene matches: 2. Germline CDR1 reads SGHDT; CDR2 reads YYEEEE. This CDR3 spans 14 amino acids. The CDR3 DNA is TGTGCCAGCAGCTTGAACAGGGGAACAGATACGCAGTATTTT. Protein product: CASSLNRGTDTQYF.

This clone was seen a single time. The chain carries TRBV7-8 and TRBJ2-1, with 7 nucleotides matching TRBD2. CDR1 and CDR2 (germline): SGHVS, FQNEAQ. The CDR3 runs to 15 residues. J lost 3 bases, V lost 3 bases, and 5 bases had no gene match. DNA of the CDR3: TGTGCCAGCAGCTTCGGGCGGGAGTTCTACAATGAGCAGTTCTTC. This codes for CASSFGREFYNEQFF. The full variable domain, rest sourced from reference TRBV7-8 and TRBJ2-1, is GAGVSQSPRYKVAKRGQDVALRCDPISGHVSLFWYQQALGQGPEFLTYFQNEAQLDKSGLPSDRFFAERPEGSVSTLKIQRTQQEDSAVYLCASSFGREFYNEQFFGPGTRLTVL.

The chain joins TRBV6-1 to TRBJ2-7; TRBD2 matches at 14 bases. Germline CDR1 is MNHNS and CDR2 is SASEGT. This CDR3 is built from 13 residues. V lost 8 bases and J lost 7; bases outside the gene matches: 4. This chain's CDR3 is CASPGLAGVEQYF. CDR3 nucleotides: TGTGCCAGCCCGGGACTAGCGGGAGTGGAGCAGTACTTC.